The 32 T cell receptor beta chains in this list originate from one sample, sequenced in a study of T cell responses to AZD1222 COVID-19 vaccine. The method was immunoSEQ multiplex PCR; TCRdb's version includes in-frame clones alone and lacks a portion of them. The repertoire holds 150,000 to 200,000 clones, with approximately 90% as singletons. The input for sequencing was peripheral blood, taken on day 0 of AZD1222 vaccination. Receptor source: an adult in good health.

The CDR3 region has the DNA TGCGCCAGCAGCCAGGATAGACCTCCTAGCAAGAGCACAGATACGCAGTATTTT. Protein sequence: CASSQDRPPSKSTDTQYF. The rearrangement links TRBV4-3 to TRBJ2-3; the D gene is possibly TRBD2 (5 bases). V was shortened by 3 bases and J by 0 bases, with 19 bases between the two germline ends. The CDR3 is made up of 18 amino acids. CDR1 and CDR2 from the germline V gene are LGHNA and YSLEER.

V usage is TRBV5-1 and J usage is TRBJ2-7; D is possibly TRBD1 or TRBD2 (5 bases each). The CDR3 has 12 residues. V was clipped by 0 bases and J by 7 bases, with 8 bases between them. The germline V gene encodes CDR1 SGHRS and CDR2 YFSETQ. The CDR3 coding sequence is TGCGCCAGCAGCTTGGAAGGGGAGGAGCAGTACTTC. Its protein product is CASSLEGEEQYF.

This clone was counted once. Relative to the germline gene, one junction end is altered; a read error may explain this. The gene calls are TRBV7-7 and TRBJ2-2; TRBD1 matches at 9 bases. Germline-derived CDR1 and CDR2 are SSHAT and FNYEAQ (reference sequence). CDR3 length: 17 amino acids. CDR3 residues: CASSSGLQGARTGELFF. The CDR3 region has the DNA TGTGCTAGCAGCTCGGGATTACAGGGGGCCCGGACCGGGGAGCTGTTTTTT.

V and J are TRBV12-3 or TRBV12-4 and TRBJ1-4; tentative D call: TRBD1 (5 bases). This CDR3 contains 13 residues. Deletions cut 6 bases from V and 5 bases from J, with 10 bases between. CDR3 in DNA: TGTGCCAGCAGCTGGACACTAAATGAAAAACTGTTTTTT. This sequence encodes CASSWTLNEKLFF.

V and J are TRBV27 and TRBJ1-1, with 8 nucleotides matching TRBD1. This CDR3 has 14 residues. The junction had 5 bases not matched to a gene; V was cut back by 4 bases and J by 4 bases. CDR1 and CDR2 from the germline V gene are MNHEY and SMNVEV (reference sequence). CDR3 DNA: TGTGCCAGCAGTTGGACAGGGAGAGGCACTGAAGCTTTCTTT. It yields the protein CASSWTGRGTEAFF.

This chain joins TRBV27 and TRBJ1-3, with TRBD1 as a possible D gene (5 bases). Germline V CDR1 and CDR2: MNHEY, SMNVEV (reference sequence). Trimming left V 5 bases short and J 3 bases short, with 17 bases between. This CDR3 region has 16 residues. CDR3: CASSPVERGGGNTIYF. The CDR3 bases are TGTGCCAGCAGTCCCGTTGAGAGGGGTGGTGGAAACACCATATATTTT.

This chain connects TRBV6-5 to TRBJ1-6, with D tentatively TRBD1 (5 bases). The CDR3 is 16 residues long. The germline gives CDR1 MNHEY, CDR2 SVGAGI. V dropped 4 bases and J dropped 7 bases, with 17 bases sitting between them. The chain's CDR3 is CASSLRKGRTNSPLHF. CDR3 DNA: TGTGCCAGCAGTTTACGGAAAGGACGGACAAATTCACCCCTCCACTTT.

The chain carries TRBV19 and TRBJ1-2; D call uncertain. CDR1 and CDR2 (germline): LNHDA, SQIVND (reference sequence). This CDR3 has 13 residues. The V end was cut by 1 base, the J end by 7 bases, with 10 bases between. CDR3 in DNA: TGTGCCAGTAGTATAGGGTCTGTTGCTGGCTACACCTTC. Its translation: CASSIGSVAGYTF.

The chain joins TRBV18 to TRBJ1-4; D call uncertain. This CDR3 has 17 amino acids. Germline V gives CDR1 KGHSH, CDR2 LQKENI. The V gene lost 0 bases and the J gene lost 0 bases, with 11 bases spanning the gap. The CDR3 loop is CASSPPAVVSTNEKLFF. CDR3 in DNA: TGTGCCAGCTCACCACCGGCGGTCGTGTCAACTAATGAAAAACTGTTTTTT.

The CDR3 protein is CASSQGAYNEKLFF. The DNA of the CDR3 is TGTGCCAGCAGCCAGGGGGCCTATAATGAAAAACTGTTTTTT. The rearrangement joins TRBV28 to TRBJ1-4, with 8 bases matching TRBD1. CDR1 and CDR2 from the germline V gene are MDHEN and SYDVKM. There are 14 residues in the CDR3. V gave up 6 bases and J gave up 4 bases; unmatched junction bases: 4.

The chain recombines TRBV19 with TRBJ1-1; 10 positions match TRBD1. The V gene end was trimmed by 2 bases and the J gene end by 7 bases; junction bases not matched to a gene: 10. The CDR3 is 16 amino acids. The germline gives CDR1 LNHDA, CDR2 SQIVND (reference sequence). The CDR3 nucleotides are TGTGCCAGTAGTATATCACCCGGGACAGGGGTTTTTGAAGCTTTCTTT. Its protein is CASSISPGTGVFEAFF.

V gene TRBV30 combines with J gene TRBJ1-5; the match to TRBD1 covers 8 bases. Germline V gives CDR1 GTSNPN, CDR2 SVGIG (reference sequence). The J segment lost 6 bases and the V segment lost 3 bases, leaving 10 bases of the junction unmatched. This CDR3 has 15 amino acids. CDR3 in amino acids: CAWSPDRGWGQPQHF. The CDR3 DNA is TGTGCCTGGAGCCCAGACAGGGGCTGGGGTCAGCCCCAGCATTTT.

The chain recombines TRBV20-1 with TRBJ1-2, with D possibly TRBD1 on 5 matching bases. The CDR3 covers 13 residues. Germline CDR1 DFQATT, CDR2 SNEGSKA (reference sequence). V lost 3 bases to trimming and J lost 6 bases, with 14 bases between them. CDR3 region: CSASWGGGNGYTF. The CDR3 DNA sequence: TGCAGTGCTAGTTGGGGCGGGGGTAATGGCTACACCTTC.

The chain employs TRBV6-1 and TRBJ1-5; D unclear. The CDR3 has 16 residues. Germline values: CDR1 MNHNS, CDR2 SASEGT. The V gene lost 1 base and the J gene lost 2 bases, with 12 bases spanning the gap. CDR3 sequence (DNA): TGTGCCAGCAGTGAAGAAGGAGGGAGAGGCAATCAGCCCCAGCATTTT. Protein: CASSEEGGRGNQPQHF.

The V call is TRBV6-4, the J call TRBJ1-2, with TRBD1 as a possible D gene (5 bases). Germline values: CDR1 MRHNA, CDR2 SNTAGT. The CDR3 runs 13 residues. V was clipped by 3 bases and J by 9 bases, with 14 bases between them. The CDR3 region is CASSESGRGSYTF. CDR3 sequence (DNA): TGTGCCAGCAGTGAATCGGGGCGGGGGAGCTACACCTTC.

The chain employs TRBV4-1 and TRBJ1-2; no clear D. Germline CDR1 and CDR2: MGHRA and YSYEKL. The ends were cut back, 7 bases at V and 8 bases at J, with 20 bases in the middle. The CDR3 is 14 residues long. CDR3 sequence (DNA): TGCGCCAGCACCACTTTTACAGTGCCGGGCGGCTACACCTTC. Amino acids: CASTTFTVPGGYTF.

The rearrangement joins TRBV7-9 to TRBJ2-7; 9 nucleotides agree with TRBD2. Trimming took 5 bases from V and 4 from J; bases not matched to a gene: 9. This CDR3 comprises 15 residues. Germline V gives CDR1 SEHNR, CDR2 FQNEAQ (reference sequence). CDR3 in amino acids: CASSPGTSQLYEQYF. CDR3 DNA sequence: TGTGCCAGCAGCCCCGGGACTAGCCAATTATACGAGCAGTACTTC.

The genes are TRBV18 and TRBJ1-2, with D unresolved. Germline V gene data show CDR1 as KGHSH and CDR2 as LQKENI. The CDR3 covers 14 residues. V was pared by 4 bases and J by 4 bases, with 13 bases between. The CDR3 reads CASSRTEDRYGYTF. CDR3 nucleotide sequence: TGTGCCAGCTCACGCACCGAGGACCGCTATGGCTACACCTTC.

This chain uses TRBV7-2 with TRBJ1-5, with D perhaps matching TRBD1 (5 bases). The germline V and J ends were trimmed by 3 bases and 2 bases, with 14 bases remaining between them. The CDR3 has 16 residues. Germline V gene data show CDR1 as SGHTA and CDR2 as FQGNSA. This CDR3 reads CASSLKQGRGNQPQHF. CDR3 nucleotides: TGTGCCAGCAGCTTGAAGCAGGGAAGAGGCAATCAGCCCCAGCATTTT.

Note on this clone: Given a much more abundant clone one base away, this may be a read error. The rearrangement uses TRBV6-5 and TRBJ1-4, with TRBD1 as a possible D gene (5 bases). The germline gives CDR1 MNHEY, CDR2 SVGAGI. V was cut by 7 bases and J by 8 bases, with 17 bases left in between. The CDR3 spans 14 residues. CDR3 bases: TGTGCCAGCACCGGAGGGGCGGTGGGGGAAAAACTGTTTTTT. Protein: CASTGGAVGEKLFF.

The CDR3 DNA follows: TGTGCCAGTAGTACCCCAGCGGGGGTGAGCAATGAGCAGTTCTTC. Its translation is CASSTPAGVSNEQFF. The V gene is TRBV19, the J gene TRBJ2-1; 8 bases are a match to TRBD2. With 4 bases clipped from V and 6 bases from J, the junction kept 8 bases outside the gene matches. Per the germline V gene, CDR1 is LNHDA and CDR2 is SQIVND (reference sequence). The CDR3 is made up of 15 amino acids.

The genes are TRBV9 and TRBJ2-3; 9 nucleotides line up with TRBD2. CDR1 and CDR2 from the germline V gene are SGDLS and YYNGEE. The CDR3 extends over 16 amino acids. Trimming took 0 bases from V and 2 from J; bases not matched to a gene: 4. The CDR3 DNA reads as TGTGCCAGCAGCGTAGGTCTAGCGGGGCCCACAGATACGCAGTATTTT. Translating it yields CASSVGLAGPTDTQYF.

A word on this clone: The sample holds other DNA sequences that translate to the same CDR3. The rearrangement joins TRBV2 to TRBJ2-5; D may be TRBD2 (7 bases). This CDR3 region has 13 residues. V gave up 3 bases and J gave up 5 bases, with 10 bases separating them. The V gene's germline CDR1 is SNHLY and CDR2 FYNNEI. The CDR3 nucleotides read TGTGCCAGCAGTGAGGGGGGGCGGGAGACCCAGTACTTC. As protein: CASSEGGRETQYF.

This rearrangement joins TRBV2 to TRBJ1-2; 8 bases align to TRBD1. The CDR3 consists of 14 residues. CDR1 SNHLY and CDR2 FYNNEI come from the germline V gene. With 1 base clipped from V and 7 bases from J, the junction kept 5 bases outside the gene matches. As DNA, the CDR3 is TGTGCCAGCAGTGAAGTGGAACAGGGGGGTGGCTACACCTTC. Protein sequence: CASSEVEQGGGYTF.

This clone was observed once. In nucleotides, the CDR3 is TGTGCCAGCAGTGAAGCTGCGACAGGGGTTATTTATAATTCACCCCTCCACTTT. Translated: CASSEAATGVIYNSPLHF. The chain couples TRBV2 to TRBJ1-6, with 8 bases that match TRBD1. Germline CDR1 reads SNHLY; CDR2 reads FYNNEI. With 0 bases clipped from V and 4 bases from J, the junction kept 8 bases outside the gene matches. This CDR3 has 18 amino acids.

The chain joins TRBV24-1 to TRBJ2-2, with a weak D call TRBD1 (6 bases). V was clipped by 3 bases and J by 1 base, with 14 bases between them. Germline lookup yields CDR1 KGHDR and CDR2 SFDVKD. CDR3 length: 17 residues. The CDR3 DNA sequence: TGTGCCACCAGTGATCCCGGACAGACCCGGAACACCGGGGAGCTGTTTTTT. Its translation is CATSDPGQTRNTGELFF.

This chain uses TRBV6-1 with TRBJ1-5; D remains ambiguous. CDR1 and CDR2 from the germline V gene are MNHNS and SASEGT. Trimming stripped 0 bases from V and 5 bases from J, with 8 bases between. The CDR3 has 14 residues. The CDR3 spells CASSEARGYQPQHF. The DNA of the CDR3 is TGTGCCAGCAGTGAAGCCCGCGGCTATCAGCCCCAGCATTTT.

This clone was found a few times. The rearrangement links TRBV5-4 to TRBJ2-7, with TRBD2 matching 12 bases. The V and J ends lost 4 bases and 2 bases, in that order; junction bases with no gene match: 4. This CDR3 spans 15 amino acids. Germline values: CDR1 SGHNT, CDR2 YYREEE (reference sequence). CDR3: CASSMTSGSPYEQYF. As DNA, the CDR3 is TGTGCCAGCAGCATGACTAGCGGGAGCCCCTACGAGCAGTACTTC. The variable domain in full, with the rest retrieved from reference TRBV5-4 and TRBJ2-7, is ETGVTQSPTHLIKTRGQQVTLRCSSQSGHNTVSWYQQALGQGPQFIFQYYREEENGRGNFPPRFSGLQFPNYSSELNVNALELDDSALYLCASSMTSGSPYEQYFGPGTRLTVT.

The CDR3 nucleotides read TGTGCCAGCAGCTTACCCAAAACAGGGGCCGGAAACACCATATATTTT. This encodes CASSLPKTGAGNTIYF. The J gene is TRBJ1-3, the V gene TRBV7-8, with 7 bases lining up with TRBD1. V lost 2 bases and J lost 4; bases outside the gene matches: 8. There are 16 residues in the CDR3. In germline, CDR1 is SGHVS, CDR2 FQNEAQ.

The chain joins TRBV19 to TRBJ2-2; D is ambiguous. CDR3 length equals 14 residues. The germline V gene encodes CDR1 LNHDA and CDR2 SQIVND (reference sequence). V lost 7 bases to trimming and J lost 3 bases, with 12 bases between them. The DNA of the CDR3 is TGTGCCAGTAACCCGACGGCTTACACCGGGGAGCTGTTTTTT. The encoded protein is CASNPTAYTGELFF.

CDR3 DNA sequence: TGTGCCAGCAGTTTTGCCGGGACAACGACCCTTATTGGCTACACCTTC. This codes for CASSFAGTTTLIGYTF. The chain has TRBV28 and TRBJ1-2; D perhaps matches TRBD1 (6 bases). Between the trimmed V and J ends, which lost 3 bases and 7 bases, there was a span of 21 bases. The CDR3 spans 16 residues. The germline gives CDR1 MDHEN, CDR2 SYDVKM.

This clone appeared a single time. The rearrangement joins TRBV24-1 to TRBJ1-2; 8 positions match TRBD1. Germline assignment: CDR1 KGHDR and CDR2 SFDVKD. Trimming removed 3 bases from V and 4 bases from J; junction bases left unmatched: 6. The CDR3 is 15 amino acids. The CDR3: CATSDPTGGTYGYTF. The CDR3 region has the DNA TGTGCCACCAGTGATCCAACAGGGGGAACCTATGGCTACACCTTC.